These 28 T cell receptor beta chains came from one sample sequenced in a study of Ad26.COV2.S vaccination and SARS-CoV-2 variants. The treatment is: approximately 18 received Ad26.COV2.S at low or high dose, single or two shots; 5 received placebo; per-sample allocation not given. Repertoires come from day 63 after the first vaccine or placebo injection. Data came from immunoSEQ multiplex PCR; TCRdb stores just in-frame clones and leaves some out. Of roughly 680,000 clones in the sample, 80% to 90% are singletons; the top ten hold approximately 1.5%. The sample consisted of peripheral blood, taken in a trial of Ad26.COV2.S vaccine versus placebo. These receptors were taken from a person between 18 and 65 years old who received the Ad26.COV2.S COVID-19 vaccine or a placebo.

The V call is TRBV6-5, the J call TRBJ2-7; 8 bases line up with TRBD1. Per germline, CDR1 MNHEY and CDR2 SVGAGI. V shed 6 bases, J shed 4 bases, and the junction held 8 bases outside the gene matches. The CDR3 sequence is 14 residues long. CDR3 nucleotides: TGTGCCAGCAGCGGGACAGGCAAGGAATACGAGCAGTACTTC. The encoded protein is CASSGTGKEYEQYF.

This clone was counted between two and nine times. This sequence joins TRBV19 and TRBJ2-7; 8 bases line up with TRBD1. The CDR3 has 13 amino acids. The J segment lost 2 bases and the V segment lost 5 bases, leaving 2 bases of the junction unmatched. Germline assignment: CDR1 LNHDA and CDR2 SQIVND (reference sequence). For the CDR3, the DNA is TGTGCCAGTAGTTTGACAGGGGCCTACGAGCAGTACTTC. Protein product: CASSLTGAYEQYF.

The chain carries TRBV5-6 and TRBJ2-7, with D maybe TRBD1 (8 bases). The CDR3 is made up of 14 amino acids. CDR1 is SGHDT, CDR2 YYEEEE, per germline. V was cut by 0 bases and J by 6 bases, with 13 bases left in between. The CDR3 here is CASSLDRGEGEQYF. As DNA, the CDR3 is TGTGCCAGCAGCTTGGACAGGGGGGAGGGCGAGCAGTACTTC.

The V gene is TRBV2, the J gene TRBJ2-3; D is ambiguous. V was trimmed by 4 bases and J by 2 bases, leaving 13 bases between them. CDR3 length: 15 amino acids. Germline loops: CDR1 SNHLY, CDR2 FYNNEI. The CDR3 DNA is TGTGCCAGCAGTGTTTGGGTCCCGGACACAGATACGCAGTATTTT. Its translation: CASSVWVPDTDTQYF.

With respect to this clone: Additional DNA sequences in this sample encode the identical CDR3. J is TRBJ1-1 and V is TRBV6-5, with a weak D call TRBD1 (5 bases). Germline V gene data show CDR1 as MNHEY and CDR2 as SVGAGI. The CDR3 runs 14 residues. V was shortened by 0 bases and J by 4 bases, with 9 bases between the two germline ends. The CDR3 loop is CASSYSGGSTEAFF. The DNA for the CDR3 is TGTGCCAGCAGTTACTCCGGGGGGAGCACTGAAGCTTTCTTT.

The V gene is TRBV5-6, the J gene TRBJ1-1; D is undetermined. CDR1 is SGHDT, CDR2 YYEEEE, per germline. The CDR3 is made up of 13 amino acids. V was shortened by 1 base and J by 5 bases, with 9 bases between the two germline ends. CDR3 region: CASSLLGRTEAFF. The DNA for the CDR3 is TGTGCCAGCAGCTTGCTGGGAAGGACTGAAGCTTTCTTT. Based on the CDR3 plus reference TRBV5-6 and TRBJ1-1, the full variable domain is DAGVTQSPTHLIKTRGQQVTLRCSPKSGHDTVSWYQQALGQGPQFIFQYYEEEERQRGNFPDRFSGHQFPNYSSELNVNALLLGDSALYLCASSLLGRTEAFFGQGTRLTVV.

The chain carries TRBV18 and TRBJ1-1; D not resolved. CDR1 and CDR2 from the germline V gene are KGHSH and LQKENI. Deletions cut 6 bases from V and 1 base from J, with 9 bases between. This CDR3 spans 13 amino acids. For the CDR3, the DNA is TGTGCCAGCTCCCAGAGGTGGAACACTGAAGCTTTCTTT. The encoded protein is CASSQRWNTEAFF.

The chain employs TRBV19 and TRBJ1-2; the D is unclear. Trimming removed 3 bases at V and 4 bases at J, with 12 bases between. CDR1 LNHDA and CDR2 SQIVND come from the germline V gene (reference sequence). The CDR3 runs to 14 residues. In DNA form, the CDR3 reads TGTGCCAGTAGTATGGGCCCCGAGAGCTATGGCTACACCTTC. Its translation is CASSMGPESYGYTF.

The chain is built from TRBV5-8 and TRBJ2-2; D might be TRBD1 (5 bases). V lost 4 bases, J lost 0 bases, and 13 bases lay in between. Germline CDR1 and CDR2: SGHTS and YDEGEE. This CDR3 comprises 16 residues. The CDR3 bases are TGTGCCAGCAGCGGAGACAGCCCCTCGAACACCGGGGAGCTGTTTTTT. It is translated as CASSGDSPSNTGELFF.

V gene TRBV5-5 combines with J gene TRBJ2-1, with D hard to call. V dropped 0 bases and J dropped 3 bases, with 19 bases sitting between them. Per germline, CDR1 SGHKS and CDR2 YYEKEE (reference sequence). The CDR3 sequence is 18 residues long. The CDR3 region has the DNA TGTGCCAGCAGCTTGGCACCTTTCTCGGGTAATAGCTACAATGAGCAGTTCTTC. Its protein product is CASSLAPFSGNSYNEQFF.

In its sample, this clone was seen a few times. The V gene is TRBV7-8, the J gene TRBJ1-2, with D perhaps matching TRBD1 (6 bases). This CDR3 has 12 residues. V shed 3 bases and J shed 6 bases, with 8 bases lying between them. Germline V gene sequence: CDR1 SGHVS, CDR2 FQNEAQ. CDR3 in DNA: TGTGCCAGCAGCTTCCAGGGGAATGGCTACACCTTC. This sequence encodes CASSFQGNGYTF.

This chain uses TRBV9 with TRBJ2-7; 11 bases match TRBD2. V dropped 2 bases and J dropped 6; count of bases not matched to a gene: 1. Germline CDR1 reads SGDLS; CDR2 reads YYNGEE. The CDR3 runs to 13 residues. CDR3 sequence reads: CASSVGTSGEQYF. The CDR3 DNA reads as TGTGCCAGCAGCGTCGGGACTAGCGGCGAGCAGTACTTC.

V and J are TRBV12-3 or TRBV12-4 and TRBJ2-1; 8 positions agree with TRBD2. Germline trimming cut 8 bases from V and 3 bases from J; bases unmatched to any gene: 3. This CDR3 spans 13 amino acids. DNA of the CDR3: TGTGCCAGCGGGACTAGTCTCTACAATGAGCAGTTCTTC. It encodes CASGTSLYNEQFF.

This clone was seen a single time. This sequence joins TRBV11-2 and TRBJ1-1; no clear D gene. With 4 bases removed from V and 7 bases from J, the gap between germline ends came to 7 bases. Germline V gives CDR1 SGHAT, CDR2 FQNNGV. The CDR3 contains 11 residues. The CDR3 DNA is TGTGCCAGCAGCTCGACATTTGAAGCTTTCTTT. This encodes CASSSTFEAFF.

The CDR3 loop reads CASLRGRTEAFF. In nucleotides, the CDR3 is TGTGCCAGCCTTAGGGGGCGAACTGAAGCTTTCTTT. The chain is built from TRBV21-1 and TRBJ1-1; TRBD1 is taken as the D call from the table, unchecked against the DNA. TRBV21-1 is given as a pseudogene. This CDR3 is built from 12 residues.

The gene calls are TRBV27 and TRBJ1-2; no firm D call. This CDR3 is 14 amino acids long. CDR1 is MNHEY and CDR2 is SMNVEV in the germline V gene (reference sequence). Trimming removed 0 bases at V and 4 bases at J, with 9 bases between. CDR3 region: CASSLSVAVYGYTF. In DNA form, the CDR3 reads TGTGCCAGCAGTTTATCCGTCGCAGTCTATGGCTACACCTTC.

The chain recombines TRBV7-6 with TRBJ2-2, with 12 bases that match TRBD2. CDR1 SGHVS and CDR2 FNYEAQ come from the germline V gene. V lost 1 base to trimming and J lost 6 bases; unmatched junction nucleotides: 6. The length of the CDR3 is 17 residues. CDR3 in amino acids: CASSLEASGGAAGELFF. The CDR3 DNA reads TGTGCCAGCAGCTTAGAGGCTAGCGGGGGGGCCGCCGGGGAGCTGTTTTTT.

The chain couples TRBV5-1 to TRBJ1-5, with 10 bases matching TRBD1. The CDR3 has 15 residues. Germline values: CDR1 SGHRS, CDR2 YFSETQ. The J segment lost 3 bases and the V segment lost 4 bases, leaving 4 bases of the junction unmatched. CDR3 amino acids: CASSPGTGANQPQHF. The CDR3 bases are TGCGCCAGCAGCCCTGGGACAGGGGCCAATCAGCCCCAGCATTTT. Together with reference TRBV5-1 and TRBJ1-5, the CDR3 gives the full variable domain: KAGVTQTPRYLIKTRGQQVTLSCSPISGHRSVSWYQQTPGQGLQFLFEYFSETQRNKGNFPGRFSGRQFSNSRSEMNVSTLELGDSALYLCASSPGTGANQPQHFGDGTRLSIL.

V and J are TRBV6-5 and TRBJ1-6; 10 bases fit TRBD1. The ends lost 7 bases at V and 10 bases at J; junction bases unmatched: 10. The CDR3 runs 15 residues. The V gene's germline CDR1 is MNHEY and CDR2 SVGAGI. In DNA form, the CDR3 reads TGTGCCAGCACTTCTCCGGGACAGGGGAACTCACCCCTCCACTTT. This gives the protein CASTSPGQGNSPLHF.

This rearrangement joins TRBV7-2 to TRBJ2-2, with TRBD2 matching 12 bases. The CDR3 has 16 residues. Trimming removed 3 bases from V and 5 bases from J; junction bases left unmatched: 4. Germline V CDR1 and CDR2: SGHTA, FQGNSA. The CDR3 loop is CASSLTSGGFTGELFF. In DNA form, the CDR3 reads TGTGCCAGCAGCTTGACTAGCGGGGGTTTTACCGGGGAGCTGTTTTTT.

There are a few counts of this clone. The chain combines TRBV7-2 with TRBJ2-7; the match to TRBD1 covers 9 bases. With V trimmed by 6 bases and J by 0 bases, 6 bases remained unmatched. Germline V CDR1 and CDR2: SGHTA, FQGNSA. There are 15 residues in the CDR3. CDR3 DNA sequence: TGTGCCAGCAGAAACCCGGGACAGGGCTCCTACGAGCAGTACTTC. It yields the protein CASRNPGQGSYEQYF.

This clone was recorded only once. This rearrangement joins TRBV7-8 to TRBJ2-1, with 15 bases lining up with TRBD2. Germline V CDR1 and CDR2: SGHVS, FQNEAQ. The CDR3 sequence is 16 residues long. Trimming cost V 6 bases and J 9 bases; bases outside gene matches: 9. CDR3 in amino acids: CASSPTGLAGGSEQFF. The CDR3 DNA reads as TGTGCCAGCAGTCCCACGGGACTAGCGGGGGGAAGTGAGCAGTTCTTC.

V gene TRBV12-3 or TRBV12-4 combines with J gene TRBJ2-4; the D gene is possibly TRBD2 (6 bases). This CDR3 is built from 11 residues. Trimming removed 3 bases at V and 12 bases at J, with 9 bases between. The CDR3: CASSFGGTQYF. CDR3 bases: TGTGCCAGCAGTTTCGGGGGTACTCAGTACTTC.

The V call is TRBV10-3, the J call TRBJ2-3; 7 positions agree with TRBD1. From germline, CDR1 is ENHRY and CDR2 SYGVKD. This CDR3 has 15 residues. Trimming at V came to 4 bases and at J to 1 base, leaving 5 bases not matched to a gene. CDR3 sequence reads: CAISASGGRTDTQYF. In DNA, the CDR3 is TGTGCCATCAGTGCCTCAGGGGGTCGCACAGATACGCAGTATTTT.

This sequence joins TRBV18 and TRBJ2-3, with 10 positions matching TRBD2. This CDR3 is built from 15 residues. With 4 bases clipped from V and 4 bases from J, the junction kept 5 bases outside the gene matches. Germline V CDR1 and CDR2: KGHSH, LQKENI. CDR3 sequence: CASSLSSGSADTQYF. DNA of the CDR3: TGTGCCAGCTCACTCTCTAGCGGGAGCGCAGATACGCAGTATTTT. The full variable domain, its missing parts supplied by reference TRBV18 and TRBJ2-3, is NAGVMQNPRHLVRRRGQEARLRCSPMKGHSHVYWYRQLPEEGLKFMVYLQKENIIDESGMPKERFSAEFPKEGPSILRIQQVVRGDSAAYFCASSLSSGSADTQYFGPGTRLTVL.

The V and J genes are TRBV7-2 and TRBJ2-2, with D tentatively TRBD2 (6 bases). Germline assignment: CDR1 SGHTA and CDR2 FQGNSA. The CDR3 sequence is 13 residues long. V was clipped by 8 bases and J by 7 bases, with 14 bases between them. The CDR3 nucleotides are TGTGCCAGCTCCCGGCTGGGGGGCGGGGAGCTGTTTTTT. The encoded protein is CASSRLGGGELFF.

This clone has more than one count but fewer than ten. The chain links TRBV15 to TRBJ1-5; 8 bases are a match to TRBD1. Looked up from germline, CDR1 is LNHNV and CDR2 is YYDKDF (reference sequence). Trimming removed 3 bases from V and 2 bases from J; junction bases left unmatched: 6. The CDR3 is made up of 16 amino acids. The CDR3 nucleotides are TGTGCCACCAGCAGGGACAGGGTTGTCGGCAATCAGCCCCAGCATTTT. Encoded protein: CATSRDRVVGNQPQHF. Full variable domain (outside the CDR3, taken from reference TRBV15 and TRBJ1-5): DAMVIQNPRYQVTQFGKPVTLSCSQTLNHNVMYWYQQKSSQAPKLLFHYYDKDFNNEADTPDNFQSRRPNTSFCFLDIRSPGLGDTAMYLCATSRDRVVGNQPQHFGDGTRLSIL.

The chain employs TRBV7-6 and TRBJ1-1; the D gene is possibly TRBD1 (6 bases). The CDR3 totals 19 residues. V lost 0 bases and J lost 0, with 20 bases in between. Germline V gene data show CDR1 as SGHVS and CDR2 as FNYEAQ. CDR3 sequence: CASSLAPGAPLTLNTEAFF. As DNA, the CDR3 is TGTGCCAGCAGCTTAGCCCCGGGGGCCCCACTGACATTGAACACTGAAGCTTTCTTT.